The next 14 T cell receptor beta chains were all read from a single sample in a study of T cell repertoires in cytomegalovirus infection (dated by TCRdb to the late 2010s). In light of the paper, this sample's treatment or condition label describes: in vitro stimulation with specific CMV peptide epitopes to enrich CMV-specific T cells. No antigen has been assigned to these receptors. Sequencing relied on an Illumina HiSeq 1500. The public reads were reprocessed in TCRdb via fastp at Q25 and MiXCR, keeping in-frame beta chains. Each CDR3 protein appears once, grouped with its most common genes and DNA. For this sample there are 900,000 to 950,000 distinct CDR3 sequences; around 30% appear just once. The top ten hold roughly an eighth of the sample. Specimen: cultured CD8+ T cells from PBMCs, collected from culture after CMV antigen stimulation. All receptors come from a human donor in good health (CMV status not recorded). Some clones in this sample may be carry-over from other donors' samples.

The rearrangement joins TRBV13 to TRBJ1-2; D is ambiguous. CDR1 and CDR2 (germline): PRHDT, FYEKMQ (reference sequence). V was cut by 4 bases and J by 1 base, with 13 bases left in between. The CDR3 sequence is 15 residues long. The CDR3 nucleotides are TGTGCCAGCAGCTACCCCCGGGTGGATAACTATGGCTACACCTTC. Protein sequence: CASSYPRVDNYGYTF.

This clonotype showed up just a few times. In DNA form, the CDR3 reads TGTGCCAGCAGCCCCACAGGGCCTGGGGCCAACGTCCTGACTTTC. Its protein product is CASSPTGPGANVLTF. The chain joins TRBV12-3 or TRBV12-4 to TRBJ2-6; possible D gene TRBD1, 6 bases. V lost 6 bases and J 2 bases, leaving 11 bases between the germline ends. CDR3 length: 15 amino acids.

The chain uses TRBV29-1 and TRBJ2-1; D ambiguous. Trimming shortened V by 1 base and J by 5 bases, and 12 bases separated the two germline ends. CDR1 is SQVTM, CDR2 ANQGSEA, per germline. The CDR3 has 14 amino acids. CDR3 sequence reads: CSVEGIDQNNEQFF. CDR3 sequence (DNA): TGCAGCGTTGAAGGTATAGACCAAAACAATGAGCAGTTCTTC.

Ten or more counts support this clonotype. The CDR3 DNA reads TGTGCCAGCAGTTTTTTAGGACAACGAACCCTCTACTATGGCTACACCTTC. The encoded protein is CASSFLGQRTLYYGYTF. The rearrangement links TRBV12-3 or TRBV12-4 to TRBJ1-2, with a tentative D call TRBD1 (5 bases). The V end was cut by 3 bases, the J end by 3 bases, with 20 bases between. This CDR3 is built from 17 residues.

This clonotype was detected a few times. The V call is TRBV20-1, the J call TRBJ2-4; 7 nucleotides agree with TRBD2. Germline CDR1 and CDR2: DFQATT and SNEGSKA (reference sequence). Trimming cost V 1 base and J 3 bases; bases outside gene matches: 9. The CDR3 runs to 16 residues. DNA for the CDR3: TGCAGTGCTAGAGGACCGGGGGGTACAGTCAAAAACATTCAGTACTTC. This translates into CSARGPGGTVKNIQYF.

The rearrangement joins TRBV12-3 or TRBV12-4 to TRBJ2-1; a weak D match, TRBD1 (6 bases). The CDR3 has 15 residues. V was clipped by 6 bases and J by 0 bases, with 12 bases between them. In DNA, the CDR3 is TGTGCCAGCAGCCCGGACAGTCCCTCCTACAATGAGCAGTTCTTC. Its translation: CASSPDSPSYNEQFF.

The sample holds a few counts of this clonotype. CDR3 DNA: TGTGCCAGCAGCTTAGTAGTCGGTTTCTTAGCGTGGGAGACCCAGTACTTC. The encoded protein is CASSLVVGFLAWETQYF. V gene TRBV7-6 combines with J gene TRBJ2-5; D is possibly TRBD2 (5 bases). V was shortened by 1 base and J by 5 bases, with 20 bases between the two germline ends. Germline loops: CDR1 SGHVS, CDR2 FNYEAQ. There are 17 residues in the CDR3.

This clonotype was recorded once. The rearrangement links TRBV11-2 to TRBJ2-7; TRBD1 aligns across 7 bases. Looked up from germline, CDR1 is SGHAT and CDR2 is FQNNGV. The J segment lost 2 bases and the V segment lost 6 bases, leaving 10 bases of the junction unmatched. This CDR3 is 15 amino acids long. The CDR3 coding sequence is TGTGCCAGCAGGGGGGACAGTCAATCTCCCTACGAGCAGTACTTC. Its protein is CASRGDSQSPYEQYF.

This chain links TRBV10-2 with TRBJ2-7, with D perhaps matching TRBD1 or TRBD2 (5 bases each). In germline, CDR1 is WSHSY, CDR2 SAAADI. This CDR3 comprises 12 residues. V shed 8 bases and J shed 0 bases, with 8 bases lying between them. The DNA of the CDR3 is TGCGCCAGCCGGGGCAGCTCCTACGAGCAGTACTTC. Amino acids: CASRGSSYEQYF.

The CDR3 bases are TGTGCCAGCAGCTTAAACCCCTTCCCTAGCTTTGAGTCCTACGAGCAGTACGTC. Protein: CASSLNPFPSFESYEQYV. J is TRBJ2-7 and V is TRBV5-5; D perhaps matches TRBD2 (5 bases). CDR3 size: 18 residues. Trimming left V 2 bases short and J 1 base short, with 22 bases between. Germline V gene lookup returns CDR1 SGHKS and CDR2 YYEKEE (reference sequence).

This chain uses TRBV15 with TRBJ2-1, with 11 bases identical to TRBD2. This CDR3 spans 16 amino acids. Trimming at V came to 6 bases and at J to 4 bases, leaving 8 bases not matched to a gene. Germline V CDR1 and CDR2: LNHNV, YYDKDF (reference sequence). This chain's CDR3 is CATSIEGLAVYNEQFF. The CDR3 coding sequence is TGTGCCACCAGTATTGAGGGACTAGCGGTGTACAATGAGCAGTTCTTC.

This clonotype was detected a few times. The CDR3 here is CSARQGGAGDRTDTQYF. CDR3 bases: TGCAGTGCCCGCCAGGGGGGCGCGGGGGACCGCACAGATACGCAGTATTTT. The chain employs TRBV20-1 and TRBJ2-3, with D perhaps given as TRBD1 or TRBD2 (7 bases each). The CDR3 sequence is 17 residues long. V was shortened by 6 bases and J by 1 base, with 23 bases between the two germline ends. Per germline, CDR1 DFQATT and CDR2 SNEGSKA (reference sequence).

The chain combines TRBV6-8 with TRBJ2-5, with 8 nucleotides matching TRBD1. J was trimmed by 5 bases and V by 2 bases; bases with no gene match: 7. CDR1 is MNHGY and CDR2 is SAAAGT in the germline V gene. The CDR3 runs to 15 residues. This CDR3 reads CASSYPTGERETQYF. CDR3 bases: TGTGCCAGCAGTTACCCGACAGGGGAGAGGGAGACCCAGTACTTC.

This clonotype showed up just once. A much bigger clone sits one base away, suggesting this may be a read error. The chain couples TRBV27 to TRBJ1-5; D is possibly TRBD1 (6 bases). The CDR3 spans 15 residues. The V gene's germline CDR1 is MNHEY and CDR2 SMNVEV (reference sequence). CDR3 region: CAGSLGGMSNQPQHF. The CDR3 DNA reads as TGTGCCGGCAGTTTAGGGGGAATGAGCAATCAGCCCCAGCATTTT.